In its sample, the clone carrying this T cell receptor (beta chain) was seen a few times. Sequencing was done on patients that had shown CD8+CD57+ cell expansion by flow cytometry. This sample stems from a study of CD8+CD57+ T cells in acquired aplastic anemia. Study-level background: DNA from sorted CD4+ and CD8+ cells averaged about 3.2 ug.

CDR3 and TCR beta VDJ profiling relied on a genomic DNA template. TCRdb re-analysed the reads in MiXCR, keeping a single row per CDR3 protein. The sample records 160,000 or so distinct CDR3 sequences, more than 45% being singletons. In germline, CDR1 is SGHRS, CDR2 YFSETQ. The CDR3 contains 13 residues. V was clipped by 4 bases and J by 8 bases, with 15 bases between them. The TCR comes from a human donor with aplastic anemia. The chain has TRBV5-1 and TRBJ1-2, with D tentatively TRBD1 (5 bases). Sequenced material: sorted CD4+, CD8+, or CD8+CD57+ T cells (not recorded which) from PBMCs. CDR3 nucleotide sequence: TGCGCCAGCAGCCCCGGGACGGTGGCGGGCTACACCTTC. Amino acid sequence: CASSPGTVAGYTF.